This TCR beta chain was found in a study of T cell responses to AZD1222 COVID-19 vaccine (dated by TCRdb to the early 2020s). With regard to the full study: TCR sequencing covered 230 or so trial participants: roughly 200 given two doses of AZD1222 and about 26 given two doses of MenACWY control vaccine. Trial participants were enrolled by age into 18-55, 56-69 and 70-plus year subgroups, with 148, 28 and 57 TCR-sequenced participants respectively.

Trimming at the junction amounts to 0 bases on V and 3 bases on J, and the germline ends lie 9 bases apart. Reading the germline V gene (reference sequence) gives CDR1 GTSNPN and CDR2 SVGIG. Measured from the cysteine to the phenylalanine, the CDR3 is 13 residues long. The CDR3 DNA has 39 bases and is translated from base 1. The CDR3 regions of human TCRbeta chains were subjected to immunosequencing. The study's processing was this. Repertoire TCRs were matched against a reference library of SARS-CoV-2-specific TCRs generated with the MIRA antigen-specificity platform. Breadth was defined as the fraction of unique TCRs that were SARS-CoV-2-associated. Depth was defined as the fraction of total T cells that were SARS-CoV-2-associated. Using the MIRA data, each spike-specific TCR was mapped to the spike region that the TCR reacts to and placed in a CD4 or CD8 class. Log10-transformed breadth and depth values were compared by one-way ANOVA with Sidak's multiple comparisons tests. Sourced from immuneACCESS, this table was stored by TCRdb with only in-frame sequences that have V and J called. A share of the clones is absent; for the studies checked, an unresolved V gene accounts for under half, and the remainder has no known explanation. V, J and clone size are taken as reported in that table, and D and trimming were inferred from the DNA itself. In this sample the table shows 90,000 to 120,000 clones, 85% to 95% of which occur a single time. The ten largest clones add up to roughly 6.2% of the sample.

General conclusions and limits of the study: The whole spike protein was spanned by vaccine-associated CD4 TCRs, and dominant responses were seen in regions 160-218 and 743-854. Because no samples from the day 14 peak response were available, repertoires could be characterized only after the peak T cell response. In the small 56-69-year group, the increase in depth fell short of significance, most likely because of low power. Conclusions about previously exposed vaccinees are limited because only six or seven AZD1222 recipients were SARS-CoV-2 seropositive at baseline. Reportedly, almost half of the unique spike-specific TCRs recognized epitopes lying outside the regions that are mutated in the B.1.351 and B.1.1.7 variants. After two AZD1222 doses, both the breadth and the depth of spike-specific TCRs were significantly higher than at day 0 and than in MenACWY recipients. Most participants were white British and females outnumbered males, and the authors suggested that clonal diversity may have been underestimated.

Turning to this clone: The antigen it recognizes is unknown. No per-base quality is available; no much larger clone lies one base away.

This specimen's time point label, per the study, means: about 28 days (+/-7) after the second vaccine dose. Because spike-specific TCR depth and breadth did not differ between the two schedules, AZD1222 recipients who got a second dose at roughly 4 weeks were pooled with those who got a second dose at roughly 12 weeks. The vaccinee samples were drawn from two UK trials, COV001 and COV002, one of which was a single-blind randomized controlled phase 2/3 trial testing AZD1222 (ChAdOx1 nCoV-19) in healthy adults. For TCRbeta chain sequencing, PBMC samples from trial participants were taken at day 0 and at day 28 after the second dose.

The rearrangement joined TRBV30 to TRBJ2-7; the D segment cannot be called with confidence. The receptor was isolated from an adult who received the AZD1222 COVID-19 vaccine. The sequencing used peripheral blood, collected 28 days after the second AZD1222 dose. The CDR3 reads CAWSVGTYYEQYF. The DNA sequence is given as TGTGCCTGGAGTGTTGGTACTTACTACGAGCAGTACTTC.